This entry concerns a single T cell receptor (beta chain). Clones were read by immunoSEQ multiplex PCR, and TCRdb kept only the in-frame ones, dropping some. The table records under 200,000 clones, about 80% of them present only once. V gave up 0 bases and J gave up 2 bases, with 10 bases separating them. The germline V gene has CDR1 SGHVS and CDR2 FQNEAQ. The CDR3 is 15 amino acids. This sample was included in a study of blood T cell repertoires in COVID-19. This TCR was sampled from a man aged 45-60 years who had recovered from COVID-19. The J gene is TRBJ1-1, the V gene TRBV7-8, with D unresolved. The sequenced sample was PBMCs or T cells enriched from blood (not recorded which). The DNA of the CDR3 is TGTGCCAGCAGCTTAGCAGGAGCCGATAACACTGAAGCTTTCTTT. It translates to CASSLAGADNTEAFF.